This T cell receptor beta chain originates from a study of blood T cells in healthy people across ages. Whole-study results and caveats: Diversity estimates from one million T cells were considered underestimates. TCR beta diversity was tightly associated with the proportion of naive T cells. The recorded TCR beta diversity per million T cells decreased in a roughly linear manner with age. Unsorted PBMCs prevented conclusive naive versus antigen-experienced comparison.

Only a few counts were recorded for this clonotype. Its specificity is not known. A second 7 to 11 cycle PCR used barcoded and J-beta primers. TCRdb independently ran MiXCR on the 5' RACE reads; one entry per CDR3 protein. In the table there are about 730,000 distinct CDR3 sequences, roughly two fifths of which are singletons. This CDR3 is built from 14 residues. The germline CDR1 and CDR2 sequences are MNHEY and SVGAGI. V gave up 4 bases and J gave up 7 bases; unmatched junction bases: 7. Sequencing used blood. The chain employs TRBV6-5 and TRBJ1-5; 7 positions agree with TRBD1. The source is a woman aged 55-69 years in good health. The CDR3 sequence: CASSWGTGDQPQHF. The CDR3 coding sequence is TGTGCCAGCAGTTGGGGAACAGGGGACCAGCCCCAGCATTTT.